A single T cell receptor (beta chain) is shown here with its context. Assay used: immunoSEQ multiplex PCR; TCRdb lists only in-frame clones, some missing. The sample includes nearly 50,000 clones, over 85% of them seen just once. The record originates from a study of T cell changes during pregnancy in multiple sclerosis. In germline, CDR1 is SGHVS, CDR2 FQNEAQ. V lost 1 base and J lost 7, with 13 bases in between. This CDR3 has 14 residues. The receptor comes from a female donor with multiple sclerosis, enrolled in a pregnancy study. The material sequenced was CD4+ T cells from peripheral blood mononuclear cells, taken in the first trimester of pregnancy. The chain links TRBV7-8 to TRBJ1-2, with D possibly TRBD1 on 5 matching bases. The DNA of the CDR3 is TGTGCCAGCAGCTTAGGGGAGGGGCTAGGTGGCTACACCTTC. Protein: CASSLGEGLGGYTF.